This TCR beta chain was observed in a study of blood T cell repertoires in COVID-19. The CDR3 contains 13 residues. Germline CDR1 is KGHSH and CDR2 is LQKENI. Trimming removed 2 bases at V and 2 bases at J, with 6 bases between. Patients in Seattle were enrolled during active infection, then followed longitudinally. Original processing notes: Reference gene primer amplification gave nucleated cell count estimates. Method: immunoSEQ multiplex PCR; TCRdb's copy keeps in-frame clones and lacks some. The V and J calls and the clone size are those of that table, but D and trimming were determined from the DNA. This sample has hundreds of thousands of clones, with approximately 88% found just once.

This TCR was recovered from a woman in her seventies with COVID-19, enrolled during active disease. The chain couples TRBV18 to TRBJ1-2; perhaps TRBD1 as D (5 bases). Material for sequencing was peripheral blood. CDR3: CASSPGANYGYTF. DNA of the CDR3: TGTGCCAGCTCACCAGGGGCCAACTATGGCTACACCTTC.